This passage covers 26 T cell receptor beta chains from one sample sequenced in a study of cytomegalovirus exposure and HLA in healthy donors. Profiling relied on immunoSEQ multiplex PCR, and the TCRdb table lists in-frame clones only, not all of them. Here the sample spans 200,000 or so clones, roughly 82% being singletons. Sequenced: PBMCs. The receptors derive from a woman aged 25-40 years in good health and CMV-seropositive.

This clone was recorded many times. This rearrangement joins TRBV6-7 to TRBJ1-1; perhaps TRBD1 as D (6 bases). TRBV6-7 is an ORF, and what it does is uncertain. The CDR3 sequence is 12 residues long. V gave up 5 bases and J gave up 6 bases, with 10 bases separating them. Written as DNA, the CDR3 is TGTGCCAGCAGTAACAGGGAACCTGAAGCTTTCTTT. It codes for CASSNREPEAFF.

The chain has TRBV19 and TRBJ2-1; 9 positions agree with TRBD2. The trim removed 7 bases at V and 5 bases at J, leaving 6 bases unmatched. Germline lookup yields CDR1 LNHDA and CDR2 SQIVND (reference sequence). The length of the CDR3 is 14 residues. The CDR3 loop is CASTMAGGDNEQFF. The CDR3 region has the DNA TGTGCCAGTACGATGGCGGGAGGGGACAATGAGCAGTTCTTC.

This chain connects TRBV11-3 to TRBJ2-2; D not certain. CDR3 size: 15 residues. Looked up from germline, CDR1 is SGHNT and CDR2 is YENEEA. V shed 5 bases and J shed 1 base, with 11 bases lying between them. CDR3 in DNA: TGTGCCAGCAGCGAGTTATCGGGGAACACCGGGGAGCTGTTTTTT. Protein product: CASSELSGNTGELFF.

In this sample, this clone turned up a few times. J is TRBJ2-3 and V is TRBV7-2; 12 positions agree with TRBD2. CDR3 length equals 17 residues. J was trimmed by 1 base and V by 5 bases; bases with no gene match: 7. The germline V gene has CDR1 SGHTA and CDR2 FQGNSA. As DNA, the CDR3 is TGTGCCAGCAGCAGAAGACTAGCGGGAGTGGGCACAGATACGCAGTATTTT. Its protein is CASSRRLAGVGTDTQYF.

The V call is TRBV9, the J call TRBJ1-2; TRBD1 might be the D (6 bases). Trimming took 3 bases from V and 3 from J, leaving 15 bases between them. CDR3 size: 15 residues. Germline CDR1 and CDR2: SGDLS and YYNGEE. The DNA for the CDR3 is TGTGCCAGCAGCGCCCGGGACAACCGATACTATGGCTACACCTTC. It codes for CASSARDNRYYGYTF.

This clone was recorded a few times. CDR3 loop: CSVAGTEAFF. DNA for the CDR3: TGCAGCGTTGCAGGTACTGAAGCTTTCTTT. This sequence joins TRBV29-1 and TRBJ1-1; D unclear. The CDR3 runs to 10 residues. Trimming removed 4 bases from V and 5 bases from J, with 5 bases in between. The germline V gene encodes CDR1 SQVTM and CDR2 ANQGSEA.

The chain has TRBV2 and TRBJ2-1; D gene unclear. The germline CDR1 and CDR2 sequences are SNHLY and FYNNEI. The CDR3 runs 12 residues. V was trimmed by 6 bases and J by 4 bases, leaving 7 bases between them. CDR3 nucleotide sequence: TGTGCCAGCAGCCCCAATTACAATGAGCAGTTCTTC. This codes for CASSPNYNEQFF.

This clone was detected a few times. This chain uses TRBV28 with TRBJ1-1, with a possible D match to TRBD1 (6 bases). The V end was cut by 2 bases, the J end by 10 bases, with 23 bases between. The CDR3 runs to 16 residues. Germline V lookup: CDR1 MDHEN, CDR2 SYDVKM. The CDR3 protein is CASSLPPGAGVARAFF. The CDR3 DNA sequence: TGTGCCAGCAGTTTACCACCCGGTGCAGGGGTGGCAAGAGCTTTCTTT. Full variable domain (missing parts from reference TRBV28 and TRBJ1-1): DVKVTQSSRYLVKRTGEKVFLECVQDMDHENMFWYRQDPGLGLRLIYFSYDVKMKEKGDIPEGYSVSREKKERFSLILESASTNQTSMYLCASSLPPGAGVARAFFGQGTRLTVV.

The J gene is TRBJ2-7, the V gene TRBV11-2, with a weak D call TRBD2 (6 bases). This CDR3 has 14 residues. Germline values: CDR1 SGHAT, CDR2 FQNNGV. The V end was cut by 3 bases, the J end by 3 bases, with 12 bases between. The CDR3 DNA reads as TGTGCCAGCAGCTTTAGCGGAACCGTCTACGAGCAGTACTTC. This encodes CASSFSGTVYEQYF.

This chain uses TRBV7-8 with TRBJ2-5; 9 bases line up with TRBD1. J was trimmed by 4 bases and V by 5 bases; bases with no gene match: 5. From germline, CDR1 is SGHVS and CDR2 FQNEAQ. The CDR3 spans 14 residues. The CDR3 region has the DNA TGTGCCAGCAGCCAAACGGACAGGGGAGAGACCCAGTACTTC. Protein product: CASSQTDRGETQYF.

The CDR3 reads CASSGQSHQPQHF. As DNA, the CDR3 is TGTGCCAGCAGTGGACAGTCTCATCAGCCCCAGCATTTT. The chain links TRBV25-1 to TRBJ1-5; weak D call: TRBD1 (5 bases). Trimming took 4 bases from V and 5 from J, leaving 9 bases between them. CDR1 and CDR2 from the germline V gene are MGHDK and SYGVNS. The CDR3 extends over 13 amino acids.

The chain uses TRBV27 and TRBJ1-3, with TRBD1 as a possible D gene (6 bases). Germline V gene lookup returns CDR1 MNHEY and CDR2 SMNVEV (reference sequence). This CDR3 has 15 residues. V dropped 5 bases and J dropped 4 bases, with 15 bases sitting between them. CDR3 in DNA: TGTGCCAGCAGTGCACTTAAAACAGGGGGAAACACCATATATTTT. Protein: CASSALKTGGNTIYF.

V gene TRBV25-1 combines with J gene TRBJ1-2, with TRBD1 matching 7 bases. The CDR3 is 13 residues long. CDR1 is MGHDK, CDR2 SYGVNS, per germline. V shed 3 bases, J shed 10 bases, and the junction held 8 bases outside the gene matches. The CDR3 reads CASSETGFSHYTF. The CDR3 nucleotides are TGTGCCAGCAGTGAGACAGGGTTCAGTCACTACACCTTC.

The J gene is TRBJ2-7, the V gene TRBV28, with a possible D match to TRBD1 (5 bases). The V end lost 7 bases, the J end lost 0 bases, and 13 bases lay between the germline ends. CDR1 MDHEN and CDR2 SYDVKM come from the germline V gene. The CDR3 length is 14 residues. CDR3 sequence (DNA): TGTGCCAGCATCGTGGCAGGGTCCTCCTACGAGCAGTACTTC. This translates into CASIVAGSSYEQYF.

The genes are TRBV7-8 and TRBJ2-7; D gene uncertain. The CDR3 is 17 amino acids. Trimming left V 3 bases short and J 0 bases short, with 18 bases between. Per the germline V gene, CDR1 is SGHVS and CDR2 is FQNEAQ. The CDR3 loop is CASSFTLSAFSSYEQYF. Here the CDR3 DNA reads TGTGCCAGCAGCTTCACTCTCAGCGCTTTTAGCTCCTACGAGCAGTACTTC. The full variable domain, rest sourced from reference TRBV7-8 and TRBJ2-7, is GAGVSQSPRYKVAKRGQDVALRCDPISGHVSLFWYQQALGQGPEFLTYFQNEAQLDKSGLPSDRFFAERPEGSVSTLKIQRTQQEDSAVYLCASSFTLSAFSSYEQYFGPGTRLTVT.

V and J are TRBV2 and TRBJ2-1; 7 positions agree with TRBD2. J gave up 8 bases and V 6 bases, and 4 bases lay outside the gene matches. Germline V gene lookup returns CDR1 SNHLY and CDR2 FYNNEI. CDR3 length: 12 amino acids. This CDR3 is CASRDGGYEQFF. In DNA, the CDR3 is TGTGCCAGCAGGGACGGGGGGTATGAGCAGTTCTTC.

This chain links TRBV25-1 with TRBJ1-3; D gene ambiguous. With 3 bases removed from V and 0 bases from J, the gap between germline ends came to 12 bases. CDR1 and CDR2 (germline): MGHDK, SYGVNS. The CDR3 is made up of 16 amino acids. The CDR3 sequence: CASSDSGYSSGNTIYF. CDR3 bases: TGTGCCAGCAGTGATAGTGGTTACAGCTCTGGAAACACCATATATTTT.

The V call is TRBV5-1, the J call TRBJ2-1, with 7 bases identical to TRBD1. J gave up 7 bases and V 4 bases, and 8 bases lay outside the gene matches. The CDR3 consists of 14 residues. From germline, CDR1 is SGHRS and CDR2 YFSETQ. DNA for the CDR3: TGCGCCAGCAGCACTGGACCGACAGGGAATGAGCAGTTCTTC. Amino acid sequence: CASSTGPTGNEQFF.

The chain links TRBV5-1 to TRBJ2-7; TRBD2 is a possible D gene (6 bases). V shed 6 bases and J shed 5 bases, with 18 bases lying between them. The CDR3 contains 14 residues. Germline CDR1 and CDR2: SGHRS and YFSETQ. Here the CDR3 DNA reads TGCGCCAGCACCCCATGGGGGGATTCTGACGAGCAGTACTTC. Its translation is CASTPWGDSDEQYF.

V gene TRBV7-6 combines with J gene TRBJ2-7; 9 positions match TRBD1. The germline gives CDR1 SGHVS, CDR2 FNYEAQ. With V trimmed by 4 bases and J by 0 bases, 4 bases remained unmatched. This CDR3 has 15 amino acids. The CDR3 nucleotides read TGTGCCAGCAGCTACGGGACAGGGTACTCCTACGAGCAGTACTTC. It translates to CASSYGTGYSYEQYF.

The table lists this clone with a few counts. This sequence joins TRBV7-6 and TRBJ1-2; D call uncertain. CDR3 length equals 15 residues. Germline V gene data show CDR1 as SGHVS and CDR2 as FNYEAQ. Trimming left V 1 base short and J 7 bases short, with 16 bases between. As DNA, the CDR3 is TGTGCCAGCAGCTTAGGGCAGAGAACAGAGGGTGGCTACACCTTC. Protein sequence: CASSLGQRTEGGYTF.

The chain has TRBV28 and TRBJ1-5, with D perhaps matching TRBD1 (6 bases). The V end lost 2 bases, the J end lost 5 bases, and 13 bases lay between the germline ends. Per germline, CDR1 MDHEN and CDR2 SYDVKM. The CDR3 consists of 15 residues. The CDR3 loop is CASSLLQGIDQPQHF. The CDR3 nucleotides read TGTGCCAGCAGTTTACTTCAGGGGATTGATCAGCCCCAGCATTTT.

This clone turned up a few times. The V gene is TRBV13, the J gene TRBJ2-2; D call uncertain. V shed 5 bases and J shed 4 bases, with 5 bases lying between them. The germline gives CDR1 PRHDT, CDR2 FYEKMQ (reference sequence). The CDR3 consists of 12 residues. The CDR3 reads CASSPFTGELFF. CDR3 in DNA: TGTGCCAGCAGCCCGTTCACCGGGGAGCTGTTTTTT.

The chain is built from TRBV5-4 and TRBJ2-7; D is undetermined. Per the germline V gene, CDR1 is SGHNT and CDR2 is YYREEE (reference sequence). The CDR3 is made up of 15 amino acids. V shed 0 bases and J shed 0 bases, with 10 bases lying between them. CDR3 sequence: CASSLEARGSYEQYF. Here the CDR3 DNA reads TGTGCCAGCAGCTTGGAGGCACGCGGCTCCTACGAGCAGTACTTC.

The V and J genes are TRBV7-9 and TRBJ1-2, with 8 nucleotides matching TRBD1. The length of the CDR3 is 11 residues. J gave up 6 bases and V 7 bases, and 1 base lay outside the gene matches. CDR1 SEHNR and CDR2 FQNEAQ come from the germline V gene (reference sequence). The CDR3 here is CASTTGDGYTF. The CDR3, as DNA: TGTGCCAGCACGACAGGGGATGGCTACACCTTC.

CDR3 sequence: CASSVGSNREQPQHF. In DNA, the CDR3 is TGTGCCAGCTCAGTGGGGTCGAACAGGGAGCAGCCCCAGCATTTT. This sequence joins TRBV18 and TRBJ1-5; maybe TRBD1 (6 bases). Trimming took off 5 bases at V and 7 bases at J, with 18 bases between the two ends. Per germline, CDR1 KGHSH and CDR2 LQKENI. The CDR3 consists of 15 residues.